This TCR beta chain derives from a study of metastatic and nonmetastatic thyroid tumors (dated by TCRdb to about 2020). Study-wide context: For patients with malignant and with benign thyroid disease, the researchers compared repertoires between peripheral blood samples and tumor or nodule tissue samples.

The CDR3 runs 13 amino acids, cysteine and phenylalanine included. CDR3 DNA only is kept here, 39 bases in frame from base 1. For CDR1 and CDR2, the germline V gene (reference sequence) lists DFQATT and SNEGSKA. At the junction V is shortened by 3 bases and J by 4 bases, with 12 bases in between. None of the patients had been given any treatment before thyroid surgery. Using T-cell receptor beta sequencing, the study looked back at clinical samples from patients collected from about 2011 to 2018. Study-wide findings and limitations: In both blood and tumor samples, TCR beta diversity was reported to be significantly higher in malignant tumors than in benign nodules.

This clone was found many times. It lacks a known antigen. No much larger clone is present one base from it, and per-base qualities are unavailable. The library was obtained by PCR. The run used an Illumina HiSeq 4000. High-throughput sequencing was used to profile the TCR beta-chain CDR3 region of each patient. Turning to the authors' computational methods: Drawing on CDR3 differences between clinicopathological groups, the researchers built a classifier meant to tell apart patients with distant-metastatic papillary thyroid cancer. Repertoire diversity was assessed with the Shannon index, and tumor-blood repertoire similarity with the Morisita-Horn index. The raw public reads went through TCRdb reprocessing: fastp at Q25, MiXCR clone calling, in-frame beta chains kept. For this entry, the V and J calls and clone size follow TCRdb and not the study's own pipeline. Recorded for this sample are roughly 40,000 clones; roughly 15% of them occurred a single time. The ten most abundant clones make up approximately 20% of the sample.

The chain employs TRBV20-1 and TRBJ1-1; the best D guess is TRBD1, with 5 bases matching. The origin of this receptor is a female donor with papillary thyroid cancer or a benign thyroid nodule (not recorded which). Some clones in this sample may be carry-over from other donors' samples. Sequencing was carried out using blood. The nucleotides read TGCAGTGCTAGCCGACGGGGCGTCACTGAAGCTTTCTTT. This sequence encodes CSASRRGVTEAFF.